A single sample gave rise to the 16 T cell receptor beta chains below, sequenced in a study of control samples from healthy donors and cancer patients (dated by TCRdb to 2019 to 2021). Library method: the immunoSEQ multiplex PCR assay. In TCRdb, the immuneACCESS table is reduced to in-frame sequences with V and J assigned. These tables do not hold every clone; where another copy was compared, an unresolved V gene accounts for under half, and the others remain unexplained. The sample table holds approximately 120,000 clones, of which approximately 90% were seen once. The biggest ten clones account for roughly 15% of the sample. Sequenced: blood. The receptors derive from a woman in her 50s in good health.

The chain employs TRBV15 and TRBJ2-2; D unresolved. The length of the CDR3 is 16 residues. Germline CDR1 reads LNHNV; CDR2 reads YYDKDF (reference sequence). Trimming cost V 0 bases and J 4 bases, with 12 bases left between them. This CDR3 reads CATSREWNGLTGELFF. The CDR3 nucleotides read TGTGCCACCAGCAGAGAATGGAACGGCCTCACCGGGGAGCTGTTTTTT.

This chain links TRBV5-1 with TRBJ2-1, with D tentatively TRBD2 (6 bases). Germline CDR1 reads SGHRS; CDR2 reads YFSETQ. V dropped 1 base and J dropped 4 bases, with 9 bases sitting between them. The CDR3 is 14 amino acids. The CDR3: CASSLLADYNEQFF. The CDR3, as DNA: TGCGCCAGCAGCTTGTTAGCGGATTACAATGAGCAGTTCTTC.

This sequence joins TRBV29-1 and TRBJ1-4; D might be TRBD1 (6 bases). CDR1 and CDR2 (germline): SQVTM, ANQGSEA. V gave up 6 bases and J gave up 1 base, with 12 bases separating them. The CDR3 has 14 residues. The CDR3 DNA sequence: TGCAGCGTAGCCCACAGGGTAACTAATGAAAAACTGTTTTTT. This sequence encodes CSVAHRVTNEKLFF.

The chain carries TRBV2 and TRBJ2-1; 9 bases fit TRBD2. Trimming removed 8 bases from V and 8 bases from J; junction bases left unmatched: 4. CDR3 length: 12 amino acids. Germline V gene data show CDR1 as SNHLY and CDR2 as FYNNEI. The CDR3 sequence is CASGRTSDEQFF. CDR3 DNA: TGTGCCAGCGGTAGGACTAGCGATGAGCAGTTCTTC.

V and J are TRBV12-3 or TRBV12-4 and TRBJ2-2; D gene ambiguous. V was pared by 6 bases and J by 6 bases, with 8 bases between. The CDR3 runs to 12 residues. In nucleotides, the CDR3 is TGTGCCAGCAGCTGGGGTCCCGGGGAGCTGTTTTTT. It yields the protein CASSWGPGELFF.

This clone was seen only a few times. The J gene is TRBJ1-3, the V gene TRBV7-9; D remains ambiguous. The CDR3 has 13 amino acids. Trimming pared 1 base from V and 2 bases from J, leaving 3 bases between. The germline V gene has CDR1 SEHNR and CDR2 FQNEAQ (reference sequence). The CDR3 coding sequence is TGTGCCAGCAGCTTAGAGGCTGGAAACACCATATATTTT. Its protein is CASSLEAGNTIYF.

This clone was seen a few times. This chain connects TRBV2 to TRBJ1-2, with a possible D match to TRBD1 (6 bases). The CDR3 contains 13 residues. V lost 7 bases to trimming and J lost 5 bases, with 14 bases between them. Germline values: CDR1 SNHLY, CDR2 FYNNEI. CDR3 region: CASIPQGGYGYTF. The CDR3 region has the DNA TGTGCCAGCATCCCCCAAGGGGGTTATGGCTACACCTTC.

The chain couples TRBV9 to TRBJ2-1; 9 bases fit TRBD2. The germline V gene encodes CDR1 SGDLS and CDR2 YYNGEE. CDR3 length equals 17 residues. Trimming at V came to 4 bases and at J to 0 bases, leaving 8 bases not matched to a gene. CDR3 in amino acids: CASSRIGRGGSYNEQFF. CDR3 coding DNA: TGTGCCAGCAGCCGAATCGGGCGGGGGGGCTCCTACAATGAGCAGTTCTTC.

This clone was seen only once. The V and J genes are TRBV27 and TRBJ2-7, with no clear D. Trimming shortened V by 4 bases and J by 2 bases, and 12 bases separated the two germline ends. This CDR3 has 14 amino acids. Germline V gene sequence: CDR1 MNHEY, CDR2 SMNVEV (reference sequence). The CDR3 is CASSSWTTPYEQYV. The CDR3 DNA reads as TGTGCCAGCAGTTCCTGGACGACACCCTACGAGCAGTACGTC.

V gene TRBV19 combines with J gene TRBJ1-1; D ambiguous. Germline assignment: CDR1 LNHDA and CDR2 SQIVND (reference sequence). The CDR3 consists of 12 residues. Trimming cost V 3 bases and J 4 bases, with 6 bases left between them. The CDR3 region is CASSIKGTEAFF. DNA for the CDR3: TGTGCCAGTAGTATCAAGGGCACTGAAGCTTTCTTT.

J is TRBJ2-5 and V is TRBV7-3, with D perhaps matching TRBD2 (6 bases). V shed 0 bases and J shed 5 bases, with 10 bases lying between them. CDR1 and CDR2 from the germline V gene are SGHTA and FQGTGA. This CDR3 is 14 amino acids long. This chain's CDR3 is CASSLTGTGETQYF. The CDR3 DNA is TGTGCCAGCAGCTTAACGGGGACTGGGGAGACCCAGTACTTC.

V usage is TRBV19 and J usage is TRBJ2-7; 8 nucleotides align to TRBD2. The CDR3 length is 14 residues. J was trimmed by 1 base and V by 6 bases; bases with no gene match: 5. Germline-derived CDR1 and CDR2 are LNHDA and SQIVND (reference sequence). The CDR3 region has the DNA TGTGCCAGTAGAGAGGGACTAGGGTCCTACGAGCAGTACTTC. Translated, it gives CASREGLGSYEQYF. Full variable domain (missing parts from reference TRBV19 and TRBJ2-7): DGGITQSPKYLFRKEGQNVTLSCEQNLNHDAMYWYRQDPGQGLRLIYYSQIVNDFQKGDIAEGYSVSREKKESFPLTVTSAQKNPTAFYLCASREGLGSYEQYFGPGTRLTVT.

The chain combines TRBV29-1 with TRBJ2-1; 7 nucleotides line up with TRBD2. Germline loops: CDR1 SQVTM, CDR2 ANQGSEA. Trimming removed 6 bases from V and 1 base from J; junction bases left unmatched: 6. This CDR3 is built from 14 residues. The CDR3 is CSVRGRNSYNEQFF. In nucleotides, the CDR3 is TGCAGCGTGCGGGGGAGGAATTCCTACAATGAGCAGTTCTTC.

The rearrangement links TRBV4-1 to TRBJ1-1; possible D gene TRBD1, 5 bases. V dropped 4 bases and J dropped 4 bases, with 16 bases sitting between them. Germline V lookup: CDR1 MGHRA, CDR2 YSYEKL. The CDR3 contains 15 residues. The chain's CDR3 is CASSLLGGEGTEAFF. The CDR3 nucleotides read TGCGCCAGCAGCCTCCTGGGGGGAGAGGGCACTGAAGCTTTCTTT.

The V call is TRBV5-6, the J call TRBJ1-2; the D gene is possibly TRBD1 (5 bases). V lost 1 base and J 6 bases, leaving 19 bases between the germline ends. CDR1 SGHDT and CDR2 YYEEEE come from the germline V gene. The CDR3 extends over 16 amino acids. As DNA, the CDR3 is TGTGCCAGCAGCTTGAACCGTTGGGGGGTGTATAATGGCTACACCTTC. Amino acids: CASSLNRWGVYNGYTF. Full variable domain (missing parts from reference TRBV5-6 and TRBJ1-2): DAGVTQSPTHLIKTRGQQVTLRCSPKSGHDTVSWYQQALGQGPQFIFQYYEEEERQRGNFPDRFSGHQFPNYSSELNVNALLLGDSALYLCASSLNRWGVYNGYTFGSGTRLTVV.

The CDR3 coding sequence is TGCGCCAGCAGTTTATCCCGGACTAGCGGGGGCCTCAATGAGCAGTTCTTC. Its translation is CASSLSRTSGGLNEQFF. The gene calls are TRBV10-1 and TRBJ2-1, with 13 bases fitting TRBD2. The CDR3 extends over 17 amino acids. CDR1 and CDR2 from the germline V gene are WNHNN and SYGVQD (reference sequence). Trimming at V came to 5 bases and at J to 6 bases, leaving 10 bases not matched to a gene.